This section outlines one T cell receptor beta chain sequence together with its context. Antigen unknown. This sample stems from a study of cytomegalovirus exposure and HLA in healthy donors. Notes on the study in general: About 87% or about 30% of the time was how often most TCR beta V segments were productive, according to an earlier analysis. Common viral pathogens seemed to be connected with several of the most significant clusters, according to a later analysis.

The PCR made use of 60 Vbeta and 13 Jbeta primers. Clones were read by immunoSEQ multiplex PCR, and TCRdb kept only the in-frame ones, dropping some. The table lists over 110,000 clones, 75% to 85% of them singletons. This CDR3 spans 13 amino acids. Unmatched junction bases numbered 7, after V lost 2 bases and J lost 8 bases. Germline CDR1 and CDR2: GTSNPN and SVGIG (reference sequence). The chain couples TRBV30 to TRBJ1-2; 8 positions agree with TRBD1. This TCR was recovered from a woman aged 40 to 55 in good health and CMV-seropositive. The source material was PBMCs. The CDR3 region is CAWSTGTGRGYTF. The CDR3 DNA follows: TGTGCCTGGAGTACCGGGACAGGTCGCGGCTACACCTTC.